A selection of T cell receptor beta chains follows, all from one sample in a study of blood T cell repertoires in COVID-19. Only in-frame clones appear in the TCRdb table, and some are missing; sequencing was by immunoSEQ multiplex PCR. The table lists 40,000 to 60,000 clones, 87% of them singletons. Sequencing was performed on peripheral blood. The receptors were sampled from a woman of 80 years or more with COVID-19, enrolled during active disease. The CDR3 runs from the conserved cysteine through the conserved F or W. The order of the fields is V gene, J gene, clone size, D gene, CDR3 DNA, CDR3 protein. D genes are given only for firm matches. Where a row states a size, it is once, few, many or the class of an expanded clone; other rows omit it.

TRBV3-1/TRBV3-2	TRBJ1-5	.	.	TGTGCCAGCAGCCAGGGGGCGAGCAATCAGCCCCAGCATTTT	CASSQGASNQPQHF
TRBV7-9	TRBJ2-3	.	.	TGTGCCAGCCCAGCGGGTTCCTTGACAGATACGCAGTATTTT	CASPAGSLTDTQYF
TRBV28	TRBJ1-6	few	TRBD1	TGTGCCAGCAGCCTAAAGGGGGCAGGAGCCATTGGAACCCTCCACTTT	CASSLKGAGAIGTLHF
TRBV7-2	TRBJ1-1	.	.	TGTGCCAGCAGCTTAGGGCCGTTTCCACAATCCACTGAAGCTTTCTTT	CASSLGPFPQSTEAFF
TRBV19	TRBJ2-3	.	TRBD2	TGTGCCAGTAGTCGGCGGGGGGGCCTAGATACGCAGTATTTT	CASSRRGGLDTQYF
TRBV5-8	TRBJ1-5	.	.	TGTGCCAGCAGTAGGAGAGTCAATCAGCCCCAGCATTTT	CASSRRVNQPQHF
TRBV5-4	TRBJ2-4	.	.	TGTGCCAGCAGCCCGACAGGTACTAAAAACATTCAGTACTTC	CASSPTGTKNIQYF
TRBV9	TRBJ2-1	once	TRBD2	TGTGCCAGCAGCGCAATCCCCGGGGGGATATACAATGAGCAGTTCTTC	CASSAIPGGIYNEQFF
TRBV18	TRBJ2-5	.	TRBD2	TGTGCCAGCTCACCAAGACTAGCGGGGGGTGTGGAGACCCAGTACTTC	CASSPRLAGGVETQYF
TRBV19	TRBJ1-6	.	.	TGTGCCAGTAGTATGTCAGGGGTCAATTCACCCCTCCACTTT	CASSMSGVNSPLHF
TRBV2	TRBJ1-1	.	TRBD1	TGTGCCAGCGACGGGGACAGATACGGAGCTTTCTTT	CASDGDRYGAFF
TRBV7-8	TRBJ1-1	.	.	TGTGCCAGCAGCCACGTGGGGGCGAACACTGAAGCTTTCTTT	CASSHVGANTEAFF
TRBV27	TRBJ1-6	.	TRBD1	TGTGCCAGCAGGCCGGGACAGTACTATTCACCCCTCCACTTT	CASRPGQYYSPLHF
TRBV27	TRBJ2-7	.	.	TGTGCCAGACCCCAGGGATCCCACGAGCAGTACTTC	CARPQGSHEQYF
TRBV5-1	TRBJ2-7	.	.	TGCGCCAGCAGCGGCAACAGGTACGAGCAGTACTTC	CASSGNRYEQYF
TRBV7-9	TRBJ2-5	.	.	TGTGCCAGCAGCTTAGCATTTGTCAGGGAAGGTGGGGAGACCCAGTACTTC	CASSLAFVREGGETQYF
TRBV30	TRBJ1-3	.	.	TGTGCCTGGAGTGTCAGGGTGAGCTCTGGAAACACCATATATTTT	CAWSVRVSSGNTIYF
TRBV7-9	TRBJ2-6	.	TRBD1	TGTGCCGGTGGGGGACAGGGGGCAATTGGGGCCAACGTCCTGACTTTC	CAGGGQGAIGANVLTF
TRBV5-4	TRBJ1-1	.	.	TGTGCCAGCAGCCTCGGGACACCTACTCAGAACACTGAAGCTTTCTTT	CASSLGTPTQNTEAFF
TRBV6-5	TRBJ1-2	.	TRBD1	TGTGCCAGCAGCCGCCACCTGGGACAGCCCGTTGGCTACACCTTC	CASSRHLGQPVGYTF
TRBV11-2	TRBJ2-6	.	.	TGTGCCAGCAGCTTAAGGGACACCTATTTTTCTGGGGCCAACGTCCTGACTTTC	CASSLRDTYFSGANVLTF
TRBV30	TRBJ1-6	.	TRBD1	TGTGCCTGCTCTCCCTCGGACAGGGCAAGATATGGTAATTCACCCCTCCACTTT	CACSPSDRARYGNSPLHF
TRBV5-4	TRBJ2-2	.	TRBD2	TGTGCCAGCAGCTTGATTAAGCTAGCGGGAAGCACCGGGGAGCTGTTTTTT	CASSLIKLAGSTGELFF
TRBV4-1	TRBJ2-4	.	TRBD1	TGCGCCAGCAGCCAAGCAGGTTCCGTAGGACAGGGCAAAAACATTCAGTACTTC	CASSQAGSVGQGKNIQYF
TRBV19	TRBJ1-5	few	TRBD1	TGTGCCAGTAGCCTTAAGGGGGCTAGTCAGCCCCAGCATTTT	CASSLKGASQPQHF
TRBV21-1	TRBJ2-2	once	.	TGTGCCAGCAGCAACGGGACTAGCCGACACCGGGGAGCTGTTTTT	CASSNGTSRHRGAVF
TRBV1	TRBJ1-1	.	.	TGCACCAGCAGCCAAGTTCTAGTTTGTAGGGGCCAGAACACTGAAGCTTTCTTT	CTSSQVLVCRGQNTEAFF
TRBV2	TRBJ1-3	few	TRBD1	TGTGCCAGCAGTGCCGACAGGGCAGCCTCTGGAAACACCATATATTTT	CASSADRAASGNTIYF
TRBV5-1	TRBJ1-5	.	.	TGCGCCAGCAGCTTGCGACGGGCGGGGGGGTCGGCCCAGCATTTT	CASSLRRAGGSAQHF
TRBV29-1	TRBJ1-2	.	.	TGCAGCGGATTGGACAGCGAGTATGGCTACACCTTC	CSGLDSEYGYTF
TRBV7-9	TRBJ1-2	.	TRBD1	TGTGCCAGCAGCTTCGGGACAGGGCTCACCTTC	CASSFGTGLTF
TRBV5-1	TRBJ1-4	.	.	TGCGCCAGCAGGCTGACAGTCGCAACTAATGAAAAACTGTTTTTT	CASRLTVATNEKLFF
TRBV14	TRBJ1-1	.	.	TGTGCCAGCAGCCACCTAAATGCTGGAGCTTTCTTT	CASSHLNAGAFF
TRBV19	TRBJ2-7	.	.	TGTGCCAGTAGTATAGCGGGACTTTACGAGCAGTACTTC	CASSIAGLYEQYF
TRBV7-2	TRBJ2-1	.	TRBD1	TGTGCCAGCAGCATCCTACTTAGACAGGGGAAAAATGAGCAGTTCTTC	CASSILLRQGKNEQFF
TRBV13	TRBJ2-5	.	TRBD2	TGTGCCAGCAGCTTAGGGATAGCGGGAGCCCAAGAGACCCAGTACTTC	CASSLGIAGAQETQYF
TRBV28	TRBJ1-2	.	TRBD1	TGTGCCAGCAGTTCCACCGGGACAGGGGGTATAGATGGCTACACCTTC	CASSSTGTGGIDGYTF
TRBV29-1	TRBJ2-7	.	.	TGCAGCGTTCGAACGGGATCTTACGAGCAGTACTTC	CSVRTGSYEQYF
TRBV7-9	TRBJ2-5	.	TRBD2	TGTGCCAGCAGCCTCGGGACTAGCGGAGAGACCCAGTACTTC	CASSLGTSGETQYF
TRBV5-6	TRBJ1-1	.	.	TGTGCCAGACAATTTGGACACTCGAACACTGAAGCTTTCTTT	CARQFGHSNTEAFF
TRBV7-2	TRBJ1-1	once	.	TGCGCCAGCAGCCCCTTTCAGGGTATTGGCACTGAAGCTTTCTTT	CASSPFQGIGTEAFF
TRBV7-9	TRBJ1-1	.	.	TGTGCCAGCAGCTTAGATTCGGGCACTGAAGCTTTCTTT	CASSLDSGTEAFF
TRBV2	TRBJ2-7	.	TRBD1	TGTGCCAGCATTAAGGACAGGGGGCACGAGCAGTACTTC	CASIKDRGHEQYF
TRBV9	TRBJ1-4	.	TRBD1	TGTGCCAGCAGCGTAGCTGATATAGGGACAGGGCCAAGGTTGGAAAAACTGTTTTTT	CASSVADIGTGPRLEKLFF
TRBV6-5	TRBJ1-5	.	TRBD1	TGTGCCAGCAGTCCCAGGGGGCATCAGCCCCAGCATTTT	CASSPRGHQPQHF
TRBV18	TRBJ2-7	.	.	TGTGCCAGCTCACCAGGGACACCGAGCTCCTACGAGCAGTACTTC	CASSPGTPSSYEQYF
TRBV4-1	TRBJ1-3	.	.	TGCGCCAGCAGCCAAGGACAGGCGCCTGGAAACACCATATATTTT	CASSQGQAPGNTIYF
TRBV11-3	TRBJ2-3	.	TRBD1	TGTGCCAGCAGCTCCGGGACAGGGCCAGATACGCAGTATTTT	CASSSGTGPDTQYF
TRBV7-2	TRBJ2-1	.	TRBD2	TGTGCCAGCAGTCAACTAGCGGGAGGTGGGATTGAGCAGTTCTTC	CASSQLAGGGIEQFF
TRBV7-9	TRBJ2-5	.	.	TGTGCCAGCAGCTCTCAGACATCTTCCGGGACCCAGTACTTC	CASSSQTSSGTQYF
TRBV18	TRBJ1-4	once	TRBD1	TGTGCCAGCTCACCTAACAGGGGGAACGAAAAACTGTTTTTT	CASSPNRGNEKLFF
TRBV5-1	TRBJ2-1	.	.	TGCGCCAGCAGCTCTGAACTCAAATCTTACAATGAGCAGTTCTTC	CASSSELKSYNEQFF
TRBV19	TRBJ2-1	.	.	TGTGCCAGTAGTATAGGGTGGAGTTACTACAATGAGCAGTTCTTC	CASSIGWSYYNEQFF
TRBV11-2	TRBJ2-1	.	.	TGTGCCAGCAGCTCTCTACCTTACAATGAGCAGTTCTTC	CASSSLPYNEQFF